The 19 T cell receptor beta chains presented below share a single source sample, sequenced in a study of graft-versus-host responses after intestinal transplantation. Their target antigens are unknown. Method: immunoSEQ multiplex PCR; TCRdb's copy keeps in-frame clones and lacks some. The top ten clones hold more than 15% of a sample with 30,000 or so clones, about 80% of them seen once. The starting material was unstimulated CD8+ T cells sorted from spleen or lymph node cells, obtained before intestinal transplant. The receptors come from a human donor who received an intestinal transplant.

In its sample, this clone ranks as medium-sized. The V call is TRBV7-8, the J call TRBJ2-1; maybe TRBD2 (5 bases). Trimming took off 5 bases at V and 5 bases at J, with 16 bases between the two ends. The CDR3 covers 15 residues. Germline V lookup: CDR1 SGHVS, CDR2 FQNEAQ. The CDR3 protein is CASSPGPGNHNEQFF. The CDR3 DNA is TGTGCCAGCAGCCCCGGACCGGGGAATCACAATGAGCAGTTCTTC.

The V call is TRBV6-5, the J call TRBJ2-7; D unresolved. CDR1 is MNHEY and CDR2 is SVGAGI in the germline V gene. The CDR3 extends over 14 amino acids. The germline V and J ends were trimmed by 3 bases and 3 bases, with 12 bases remaining between them. In DNA form, the CDR3 reads TGTGCCAGCAGTTATAGCCCTACCTACTACGAGCAGTACTTC. This encodes CASSYSPTYYEQYF.

In this sample, this clone turned up once. The rearrangement joins TRBV15 to TRBJ2-1, with D tentatively TRBD2 (5 bases). Per the germline V gene, CDR1 is LNHNV and CDR2 is YYDKDF (reference sequence). This CDR3 is 16 amino acids long. The V end lost 0 bases, the J end lost 4 bases, and 13 bases lay between the germline ends. In DNA form, the CDR3 reads TGTGCCACCAGCAGAGATGCAGGTACTAGATACAATGAGCAGTTCTTC. It yields the protein CATSRDAGTRYNEQFF. Together with reference TRBV15 and TRBJ2-1, the CDR3 gives the full variable domain: DAMVIQNPRYQVTQFGKPVTLSCSQTLNHNVMYWYQQKSSQAPKLLFHYYDKDFNNEADTPDNFQSRRPNTSFCFLDIRSPGLGDTAMYLCATSRDAGTRYNEQFFGPGTRLTVL.

The V gene is TRBV28, the J gene TRBJ1-4; TRBD1 aligns across 7 bases. The V segment lost 4 bases and the J segment 10 bases; nucleotides outside the gene matches: 12. Germline V gene lookup returns CDR1 MDHEN and CDR2 SYDVKM. The CDR3 is 15 amino acids. In DNA, the CDR3 is TGTGCCAGCAGTTCAAATACAGGGGACGGTGGAAAACTGTTTTTT. This encodes CASSSNTGDGGKLFF.

The chain has TRBV7-9 and TRBJ2-7; 9 positions match TRBD2. This CDR3 is 14 amino acids long. With V trimmed by 5 bases and J by 2 bases, 4 bases remained unmatched. Per germline, CDR1 SEHNR and CDR2 FQNEAQ (reference sequence). The CDR3 DNA reads TGTGCCAGCAGCACGACTAGCGGAACCTACGAGCAGTACTTC. Amino acid sequence: CASSTTSGTYEQYF.

This chain joins TRBV7-8 and TRBJ1-3; 8 bases map to TRBD1. Germline CDR1 SGHVS, CDR2 FQNEAQ. The CDR3 consists of 17 residues. V shed 5 bases and J 3 bases; nucleotides not matched to a gene: 12. CDR3 residues: CASSLGVQGAGGNTIYF. The CDR3 DNA is TGTGCCAGCAGCCTAGGGGTTCAGGGGGCGGGTGGAAACACCATATATTTT. Combining the CDR3 with reference TRBV7-8 and TRBJ1-3 gives the whole variable domain GAGVSQSPRYKVAKRGQDVALRCDPISGHVSLFWYQQALGQGPEFLTYFQNEAQLDKSGLPSDRFFAERPEGSVSTLKIQRTQQEDSAVYLCASSLGVQGAGGNTIYFGEGSWLTVV.

This chain uses TRBV7-9 with TRBJ2-7; 10 bases are a match to TRBD2. CDR1 and CDR2 from the germline V gene are SEHNR and FQNEAQ (reference sequence). The CDR3 runs to 15 residues. With 1 base clipped from V and 1 base from J, the junction kept 1 base outside the gene matches. The CDR3 region is CASSLGGLASYEQYF. The CDR3 DNA follows: TGTGCCAGCAGCTTAGGGGGACTAGCGTCCTACGAGCAGTACTTC.

This chain uses TRBV6-5 with TRBJ2-5; 11 nucleotides match TRBD2. The CDR3 runs 16 residues. V gave up 2 bases and J gave up 6 bases; unmatched junction bases: 8. CDR1 and CDR2 from the germline V gene are MNHEY and SVGAGI. This CDR3 reads CASSYLAGGMWKTQYF. DNA for the CDR3: TGTGCCAGCAGTTACCTAGCGGGGGGAATGTGGAAGACCCAGTACTTC.

The chain links TRBV2 to TRBJ1-2; TRBD1 aligns across 7 bases. This CDR3 has 12 residues. V was clipped by 5 bases and J by 6 bases; unmatched bases: 3. Germline V gene data show CDR1 as SNHLY and CDR2 as FYNNEI. The CDR3 sequence is CASSPTGDGYTF. CDR3 bases: TGTGCCAGCAGTCCCACAGGGGATGGCTACACCTTC. The whole variable domain, remainder taken from reference TRBV2 and TRBJ1-2, is EPEVTQTPSHQVTQMGQEVILRCVPISNHLYFYWYRQILGQKVEFLVSFYNNEISEKSEIFDDQFSVERPDGSNFTLKIRSTKLEDSAMYFCASSPTGDGYTFGSGTRLTVV.

This clone was picked up one time. V gene TRBV27 combines with J gene TRBJ2-7; TRBD1 might be the D (6 bases). From germline, CDR1 is MNHEY and CDR2 SMNVEV (reference sequence). V dropped 5 bases and J dropped 2 bases, with 16 bases sitting between them. The CDR3 is made up of 15 amino acids. CDR3 region: CASSIQGWSAYEQYF. The CDR3 DNA follows: TGTGCCAGCAGTATCCAGGGGTGGTCGGCCTACGAGCAGTACTTC.

The CDR3 reads CASWAGTSGGEQYF. The CDR3, as DNA: TGTGCCAGTTGGGCGGGAACGTCTGGTGGAGAGCAGTACTTC. The rearrangement joins TRBV19 to TRBJ2-7, with D perhaps TRBD2 (6 bases). The CDR3 is 14 amino acids. The ends were cut back, 8 bases at V and 7 bases at J, with 21 bases in the middle. In germline, CDR1 is LNHDA, CDR2 SQIVND (reference sequence).

The gene calls are TRBV15 and TRBJ1-6; a possible D gene is TRBD1 (6 bases). Per germline, CDR1 LNHNV and CDR2 YYDKDF (reference sequence). Trimming took 5 bases from V and 6 from J, leaving 14 bases between them. The CDR3 extends over 15 amino acids. DNA of the CDR3: TGTGCCACCAGCGATATAAGGGGGACTAATTCACCCCTCCACTTT. Translating gives CATSDIRGTNSPLHF.

The table lists this clone with a few counts. The chain joins TRBV6-6 to TRBJ2-1; 7 bases match TRBD1. J was trimmed by 10 bases and V by 5 bases; bases with no gene match: 11. The CDR3 has 14 amino acids. Looked up from germline, CDR1 is MNHNY and CDR2 is SVGAGI (reference sequence). Here the CDR3 DNA reads TGTGCCAGCAGTCCGACAGGGCCTCACTACGAGCAGTTCTTC. It specifies CASSPTGPHYEQFF.

The CDR3 sequence: CASIPLAGVSYNEQFF. The CDR3, as DNA: TGCGCCAGCATACCTTTGGCGGGAGTCTCCTACAATGAGCAGTTCTTC. This chain uses TRBV4-1 with TRBJ2-1, with TRBD2 matching 7 bases. V trimming: 7 bases; J trimming: 0 bases; junction bases outside the gene matches: 9. Germline CDR1 is MGHRA and CDR2 is YSYEKL. The length of the CDR3 is 16 residues.

This clone was detected once. This chain connects TRBV7-9 to TRBJ1-4; 7 nucleotides line up with TRBD1. The CDR3 has 17 amino acids. Germline CDR1 SEHNR, CDR2 FQNEAQ (reference sequence). V shed 4 bases, J shed 0 bases, and the junction held 8 bases outside the gene matches. The DNA for the CDR3 is TGTGCCAGCAGCTCCCGCCTGACAGGGCCAACTAATGAAAAACTGTTTTTT. Protein sequence: CASSSRLTGPTNEKLFF.

This chain links TRBV11-1 with TRBJ2-7; maybe TRBD1 (6 bases). This CDR3 is built from 13 residues. The V and J ends lost 0 bases and 6 bases respectively, with 9 bases between them. In germline, CDR1 is SGHAT, CDR2 FQDESV (reference sequence). The chain's CDR3 is CASSLAEGGEQYF. The DNA for the CDR3 is TGTGCCAGCAGCTTAGCGGAAGGGGGCGAGCAGTACTTC.

The chain combines TRBV6-6 with TRBJ2-7; a possible D gene is TRBD1 (6 bases). CDR1 is MNHNY, CDR2 SVGAGI, per germline (reference sequence). The CDR3 is made up of 13 amino acids. V gave up 2 bases and J gave up 7 bases, with 12 bases separating them. The CDR3 spells CASSYGGSGEQYF. CDR3 sequence (DNA): TGTGCCAGCAGTTACGGGGGCTCGGGGGAGCAGTACTTC.

V usage is TRBV4-1 and J usage is TRBJ2-7; 7 bases map to TRBD1. CDR3 length equals 15 residues. Germline V gene lookup returns CDR1 MGHRA and CDR2 YSYEKL. Trimming at V came to 3 bases and at J to 2 bases, leaving 7 bases not matched to a gene. The CDR3, as DNA: TGCGCCAGCAGCCAGCGACAGGGCGACCCCTACGAGCAGTACTTC. Residues: CASSQRQGDPYEQYF.

The chain is built from TRBV4-1 and TRBJ2-2, with 15 bases aligning to TRBD2. Germline V gene data show CDR1 as MGHRA and CDR2 as YSYEKL. The length of the CDR3 is 20 residues. After removal of 2 bases from V and 2 bases from J, the junction contained 9 bases not matched to a gene. Here the CDR3 reads CASSQPPGTSGRLNTGELFF. The CDR3 nucleotides read TGCGCCAGCAGCCAACCCCCCGGGACTAGCGGGAGGCTAAACACCGGGGAGCTGTTTTTT.